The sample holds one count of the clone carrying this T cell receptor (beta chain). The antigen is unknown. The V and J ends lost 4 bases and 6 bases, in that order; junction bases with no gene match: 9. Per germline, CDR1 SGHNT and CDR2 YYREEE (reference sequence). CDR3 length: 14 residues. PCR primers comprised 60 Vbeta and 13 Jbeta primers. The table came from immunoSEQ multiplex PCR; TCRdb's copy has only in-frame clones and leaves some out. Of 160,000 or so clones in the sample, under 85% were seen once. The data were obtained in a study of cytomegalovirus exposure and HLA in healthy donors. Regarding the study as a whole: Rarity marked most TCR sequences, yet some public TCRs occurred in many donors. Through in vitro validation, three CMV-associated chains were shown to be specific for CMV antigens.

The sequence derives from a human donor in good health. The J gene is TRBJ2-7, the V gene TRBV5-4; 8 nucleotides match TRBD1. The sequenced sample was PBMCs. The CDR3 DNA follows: TGTGCCAGCAGCCACCGCTCCCAGGGGGCCGAGCAGTACTTC. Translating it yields CASSHRSQGAEQYF.